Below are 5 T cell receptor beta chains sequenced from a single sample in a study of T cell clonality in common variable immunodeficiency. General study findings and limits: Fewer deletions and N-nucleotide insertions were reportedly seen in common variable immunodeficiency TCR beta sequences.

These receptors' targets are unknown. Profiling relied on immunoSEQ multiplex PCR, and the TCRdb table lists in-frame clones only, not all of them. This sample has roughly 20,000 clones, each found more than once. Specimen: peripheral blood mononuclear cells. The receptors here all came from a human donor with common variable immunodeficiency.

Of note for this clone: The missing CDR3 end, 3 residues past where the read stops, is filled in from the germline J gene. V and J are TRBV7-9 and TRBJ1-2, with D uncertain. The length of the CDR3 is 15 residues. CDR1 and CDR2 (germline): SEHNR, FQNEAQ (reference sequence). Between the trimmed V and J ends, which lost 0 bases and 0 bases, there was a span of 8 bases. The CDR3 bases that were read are TGTGCCAGCAGCTTAGCAGGGTTTGCTAACTATGGC. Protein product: CASSLAGFANYG. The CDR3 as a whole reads CASSLAGFANYGYTF.

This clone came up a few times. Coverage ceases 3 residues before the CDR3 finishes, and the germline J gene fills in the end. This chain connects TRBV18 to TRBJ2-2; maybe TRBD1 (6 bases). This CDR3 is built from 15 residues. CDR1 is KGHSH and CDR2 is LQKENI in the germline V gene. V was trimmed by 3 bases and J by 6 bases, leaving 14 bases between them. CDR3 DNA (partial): TGTGCCAGCTCACCCCAACAGGGTGATTCCGGGGAG. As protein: CASSPQQGDSGE. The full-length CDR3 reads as CASSPQQGDSGELFF.

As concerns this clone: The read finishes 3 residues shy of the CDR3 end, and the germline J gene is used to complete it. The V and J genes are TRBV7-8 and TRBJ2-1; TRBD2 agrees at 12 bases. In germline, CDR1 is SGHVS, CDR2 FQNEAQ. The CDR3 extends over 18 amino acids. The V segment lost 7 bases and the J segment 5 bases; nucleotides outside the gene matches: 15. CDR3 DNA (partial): TGTGCCAGCACCCTTTATGGGGCCCTAGCGGGAGGGCACAATGAG. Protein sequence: CASTLYGALAGGHNE. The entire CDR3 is CASTLYGALAGGHNEQFF.

The covered CDR3 bases are TGTGCCAGCTCACGACAGGGGGAGGATGGC. Its protein is CASSRQGEDG. The full CDR3 reads CASSRQGEDGYTF. This sequence joins TRBV18 and TRBJ1-2; 9 nucleotides match TRBD1. The read halts 3 residues ahead of the CDR3 end, with the missing end drawn from the germline J gene. Losses at the gene ends were 4 bases for V and 6 bases for J; bases not matched to a gene: 3. The CDR3 is 13 residues long. Germline CDR1 KGHSH, CDR2 LQKENI.

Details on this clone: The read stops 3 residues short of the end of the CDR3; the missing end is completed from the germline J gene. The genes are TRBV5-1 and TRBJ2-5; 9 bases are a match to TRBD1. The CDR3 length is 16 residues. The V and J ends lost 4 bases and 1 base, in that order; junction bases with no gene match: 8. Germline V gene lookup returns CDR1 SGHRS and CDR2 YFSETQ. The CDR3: CASSAGQGKLQETQYF. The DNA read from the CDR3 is TGCGCCAGCAGCGCGGGACAGGGCAAGCTCCAAGAGACC.